What follows are 30 T cell receptor beta chains derived from one specimen sequenced in a study of blood T cell repertoires in COVID-19. Some clones are missing from TCRdb's copy, which holds only in-frame ones; the method was immunoSEQ multiplex PCR. This table has 200,000 to 250,000 clones, about nine tenths appearing once. The material sequenced was PBMCs or T cells enriched from blood (not recorded which). Every receptor here comes from a woman aged 40-49 years with acute COVID-19.

This CDR3 reads CAWSLEVTGNTIYF. CDR3 DNA: TGTGCCTGGAGTCTCGAGGTCACTGGAAACACCATATATTTT. This rearrangement joins TRBV30 to TRBJ1-3; unclear D gene. Looked up from germline, CDR1 is GTSNPN and CDR2 is SVGIG (reference sequence). This CDR3 has 14 residues. V was trimmed by 2 bases and J by 2 bases, leaving 10 bases between them.

This clone was picked up a small number of times. The chain has TRBV5-1 and TRBJ2-1, with TRBD2 matching over 9 bases. Germline V lookup: CDR1 SGHRS, CDR2 YFSETQ. The V and J ends lost 0 bases and 1 base, in that order; junction bases with no gene match: 11. CDR3 length: 19 amino acids. The CDR3 loop reads CASSLGSGGPQGSYNEQFF. CDR3 nucleotides: TGCGCCAGCAGCTTGGGTAGCGGGGGACCCCAGGGATCCTACAATGAGCAGTTCTTC.

The rearrangement links TRBV7-2 to TRBJ2-5; D gene unclear. Deletions cut 4 bases from V and 0 bases from J, with 6 bases between. Germline V CDR1 and CDR2: SGHTA, FQGNSA. The CDR3 runs to 13 residues. Written as DNA, the CDR3 is TGTGCCAGCAGCTCCTTGTACCAAGAGACCCAGTACTTC. It translates to CASSSLYQETQYF.

This chain joins TRBV2 and TRBJ2-5; 7 nucleotides line up with TRBD2. The CDR3 covers 15 residues. The germline CDR1 and CDR2 sequences are SNHLY and FYNNEI. Trimming at V came to 9 bases and at J to 2 bases, leaving 12 bases not matched to a gene. CDR3 DNA: TGTGCCAGTAATCTTCGCGGGAGCGTGCAAGAGACCCAGTACTTC. Translating gives CASNLRGSVQETQYF.

The chain links TRBV5-6 to TRBJ2-7; 9 bases fit TRBD1. Germline values: CDR1 SGHDT, CDR2 YYEEEE. The CDR3 consists of 14 residues. V shed 3 bases, J shed 6 bases, and the junction held 7 bases outside the gene matches. The CDR3, as DNA: TGTGCCAGCAGCTCGGGACAGGGCGTGCGCGAGCAGTACGTC. Its translation: CASSSGQGVREQYV.

This clone was observed once. The chain carries TRBV6-6 and TRBJ1-5; D not resolved. The CDR3 extends over 14 amino acids. Germline CDR1 MNHNY, CDR2 SVGAGI (reference sequence). Trimming took off 0 bases at V and 7 bases at J, with 10 bases between the two ends. CDR3 sequence (DNA): TGTGCCAGCAGTTACTCGGAGGGTTGGCAGCCCCAGCATTTT. Amino acids: CASSYSEGWQPQHF.

The chain links TRBV3-1 (or the pseudogene TRBV3-2) to TRBJ2-7; D possibly corresponds to TRBD1 (5 bases). Germline V gives CDR1 LGHDT, CDR2 YNNKEL (reference sequence). This CDR3 contains 11 residues. The V end was cut by 1 base, the J end by 7 bases, with 5 bases between. CDR3 in DNA: TGTGCCAGCAGCCAAGCAGGGGAGCAGTACTTC. Translated: CASSQAGEQYF.

The chain couples TRBV6-1 to TRBJ2-1; a weak D match, TRBD2 (6 bases). The V end lost 4 bases, the J end lost 0 bases, and 16 bases lay between the germline ends. The CDR3 covers 17 residues. Per the germline V gene, CDR1 is MNHNS and CDR2 is SASEGT. The CDR3 sequence: CASSVFPRGSSYNEQFF. The CDR3 bases are TGTGCCAGCAGTGTTTTTCCCCGGGGGAGCTCCTACAATGAGCAGTTCTTC.

The chain uses TRBV18 and TRBJ2-7; 10 positions match TRBD2. Germline V gene sequence: CDR1 KGHSH, CDR2 LQKENI. Trimming cost V 6 bases and J 2 bases; bases outside gene matches: 7. This CDR3 is built from 15 residues. Written as DNA, the CDR3 is TGTGCCAGCTCCGACGCTAGCGGGGGTCCCTACGAGCAGTACTTC. This sequence encodes CASSDASGGPYEQYF. Full variable domain (rest looked up from reference TRBV18 and TRBJ2-7): NAGVMQNPRHLVRRRGQEARLRCSPMKGHSHVYWYRQLPEEGLKFMVYLQKENIIDESGMPKERFSAEFPKEGPSILRIQQVVRGDSAAYFCASSDASGGPYEQYFGPGTRLTVT.

The chain joins TRBV6-5 to TRBJ1-2, with D possibly matching TRBD1 (6 bases). The CDR3 has 13 residues. Germline lookup yields CDR1 MNHEY and CDR2 SVGAGI. Trimming pared 0 bases from V and 7 bases from J, leaving 9 bases between. The CDR3 sequence: CASSYSQGSGYTF. The DNA for the CDR3 is TGTGCCAGCAGTTACTCACAGGGCTCTGGCTACACCTTC.

The rearrangement uses TRBV7-9 and TRBJ1-2, with TRBD1 matching 7 bases. The CDR3 runs 14 residues. Germline values: CDR1 SEHNR, CDR2 FQNEAQ (reference sequence). Germline trimming cut 4 bases from V and 6 bases from J; bases unmatched to any gene: 8. The CDR3 protein is CASSWQGDSDGYTF. CDR3 bases: TGTGCCAGCAGCTGGCAGGGGGATTCTGATGGCTACACCTTC.

V gene TRBV10-1 combines with J gene TRBJ1-1; no firm D call. This CDR3 region has 13 residues. CDR1 and CDR2 (germline): WNHNN, SYGVQD (reference sequence). V lost 6 bases, J lost 0 bases, and 8 bases lay in between. This chain's CDR3 is CASRAAMNTEAFF. CDR3 DNA sequence: TGCGCCAGCAGGGCGGCTATGAACACTGAAGCTTTCTTT.

The chain recombines TRBV7-9 with TRBJ2-1; 11 positions match TRBD2. Per germline, CDR1 SEHNR and CDR2 FQNEAQ (reference sequence). The CDR3 totals 19 residues. J lost 0 bases, V lost 1 base, and 8 bases had no gene match. The CDR3 bases are TGTGCCAGCAGCTTAGAGCTAGCGGGGGGCCCGAGCTCCTACAATGAGCAGTTCTTC. Protein product: CASSLELAGGPSSYNEQFF.

The chain couples TRBV7-8 to TRBJ1-1; 8 bases line up with TRBD1. Germline assignment: CDR1 SGHVS and CDR2 FQNEAQ. The junction had 16 bases not matched to a gene; V was cut back by 5 bases and J by 11 bases. CDR3 length: 15 amino acids. CDR3: CASSQGRQGAKSAFF. CDR3 bases: TGTGCCAGCAGCCAAGGAAGGCAGGGGGCGAAGTCTGCTTTCTTT.

This chain uses TRBV10-2 with TRBJ2-1; D is possibly TRBD1 (5 bases). Germline lookup yields CDR1 WSHSY and CDR2 SAAADI. There are 11 residues in the CDR3. The ends were cut back, 2 bases at V and 13 bases at J, with 9 bases in the middle. CDR3 nucleotide sequence: TGCGCCAGCAGTGAGAGACAGTTTCAGTTCTTC. Protein sequence: CASSERQFQFF.

This chain links TRBV12-5 with TRBJ1-5; 9 bases map to TRBD1. Germline trimming cut 6 bases from V and 5 bases from J; bases unmatched to any gene: 5. In germline, CDR1 is LGHNT, CDR2 FRNRAP. There are 14 residues in the CDR3. CDR3 sequence: CASGLGQGYQPQHF. DNA of the CDR3: TGTGCTAGTGGACTGGGACAGGGTTATCAGCCCCAGCATTTT.

The chain has TRBV4-1 and TRBJ1-3, with D maybe TRBD1 (6 bases). The germline gives CDR1 MGHRA, CDR2 YSYEKL. V lost 4 bases and J lost 4, with 17 bases in between. This CDR3 has 16 amino acids. The CDR3 DNA sequence: TGCGCCAGCAGCCGACCCGAGCAAGACAGGGGAAACACCATATATTTT. Translating gives CASSRPEQDRGNTIYF.

The genes are TRBV19 and TRBJ2-2; D may be TRBD1 (6 bases). From germline, CDR1 is LNHDA and CDR2 SQIVND (reference sequence). Trimming pared 4 bases from V and 7 bases from J, leaving 13 bases between. This CDR3 contains 14 residues. Written as DNA, the CDR3 is TGTGCCAGTAGTAATCCTCAGGGGCACGGGGAGCTGTTTTTT. Protein product: CASSNPQGHGELFF.

This chain joins TRBV6-5 and TRBJ2-5; possibly TRBD2 for D (6 bases). The V gene lost 8 bases and the J gene lost 5 bases, with 18 bases spanning the gap. The germline CDR1 and CDR2 sequences are MNHEY and SVGAGI. This CDR3 spans 14 amino acids. The CDR3 sequence: CASLLRRREETQYF. CDR3 nucleotides: TGTGCCAGCCTTCTCAGGCGTCGGGAGGAGACCCAGTACTTC.

The chain links TRBV7-8 to TRBJ2-3; 8 positions match TRBD1. CDR1 is SGHVS and CDR2 is FQNEAQ in the germline V gene. J lost 4 bases, V lost 5 bases, and 11 bases had no gene match. The CDR3 is 16 residues long. The CDR3 loop reads CASSLTGGGSSDTQYF. CDR3 in DNA: TGTGCCAGCAGCCTTACAGGGGGTGGGAGCTCAGATACGCAGTATTTT.

The genes are TRBV7-8 and TRBJ1-1, with a tentative D call TRBD1 (6 bases). The CDR3 is made up of 15 amino acids. Germline-derived CDR1 and CDR2 are SGHVS and FQNEAQ. V was clipped by 5 bases and J by 7 bases, with 20 bases between them. The CDR3 coding sequence is TGTGCCAGCAGCCTATGGGAGGGGGGGAGAGATGAAGCTTTCTTT. Translated: CASSLWEGGRDEAFF.

The genes are TRBV5-1 and TRBJ1-5; a possible D gene is TRBD1 (6 bases). CDR1 and CDR2 from the germline V gene are SGHRS and YFSETQ. This CDR3 spans 16 amino acids. V dropped 0 bases and J dropped 5 bases, with 15 bases sitting between them. The CDR3 protein is CASSLVGGGGDQPQHF. CDR3 DNA: TGCGCCAGCAGCTTGGTTGGCGGGGGCGGAGATCAGCCCCAGCATTTT. The whole variable domain, filled in from reference TRBV5-1 and TRBJ1-5, reads KAGVTQTPRYLIKTRGQQVTLSCSPISGHRSVSWYQQTPGQGLQFLFEYFSETQRNKGNFPGRFSGRQFSNSRSEMNVSTLELGDSALYLCASSLVGGGGDQPQHFGDGTRLSIL.

The gene calls are TRBV20-1 and TRBJ1-2, with 7 bases that match TRBD1. The CDR3 contains 13 residues. The germline V gene encodes CDR1 DFQATT and CDR2 SNEGSKA (reference sequence). The J segment lost 8 bases and the V segment lost 3 bases, leaving 9 bases of the junction unmatched. CDR3 amino acids: CSASSQGVRGYTF. Here the CDR3 DNA reads TGCAGTGCTAGTTCCCAGGGGGTCCGCGGCTACACCTTC.

This clone was counted a few times. The chain combines TRBV4-3 with TRBJ1-5, with unresolved D. The CDR3 length is 13 residues. Germline CDR1 LGHNA, CDR2 YSLEER. With 0 bases removed from V and 6 bases from J, the gap between germline ends came to 6 bases. CDR3 bases: TGCGCCAGCAGCCAAGATGTGAGTCAGCCCCAGCATTTT. Its translation: CASSQDVSQPQHF.

The rearrangement links TRBV7-3 to TRBJ1-2; D is perhaps TRBD1 (6 bases). Looked up from germline, CDR1 is SGHTA and CDR2 is FQGTGA. Trimming shortened V by 1 base and J by 4 bases, and 19 bases separated the two germline ends. CDR3 length equals 17 residues. The CDR3 DNA reads TGTGCCAGCAGCTTAAACAGCTTTCCGGGGGGCGGCTATGGCTACACCTTC. This translates into CASSLNSFPGGGYGYTF.

By its share, this clone is medium-sized (0.01 to 0.1%). CDR3 region: CSASRAGGQETQYF. The CDR3 DNA follows: TGCAGTGCTAGTAGAGCGGGGGGGCAAGAGACCCAGTACTTC. V and J are TRBV20-1 and TRBJ2-5; 10 bases line up with TRBD2. This CDR3 is built from 14 residues. Losses at the gene ends were 3 bases for V and 2 bases for J; bases not matched to a gene: 3. Germline CDR1 and CDR2: DFQATT and SNEGSKA (reference sequence).

The gene calls are TRBV7-7 and TRBJ2-5; 9 bases fit TRBD2. The germline V gene encodes CDR1 SSHAT and CDR2 FNYEAQ (reference sequence). This CDR3 has 16 residues. V lost 3 bases to trimming and J lost 3 bases; unmatched junction nucleotides: 8. The CDR3 sequence: CASSLSGGGAEETQYF. The CDR3 DNA reads as TGTGCCAGCAGCTTGAGCGGCGGGGGGGCAGAAGAGACCCAGTACTTC.

V and J are TRBV7-2 and TRBJ1-4; 8 bases agree with TRBD1. Germline V gene lookup returns CDR1 SGHTA and CDR2 FQGNSA. This CDR3 region has 14 residues. J gave up 5 bases and V 3 bases, and 2 bases lay outside the gene matches. The CDR3 DNA follows: TGTGCCAGCAGCTTTGACAGGGGAAATGAAAAACTGTTTTTT. Amino acid sequence: CASSFDRGNEKLFF. The full variable domain, its missing parts supplied by reference TRBV7-2 and TRBJ1-4, is GAGVSQSPSNKVTEKGKDVELRCDPISGHTALYWYRQSLGQGLEFLIYFQGNSAPDKSGLPSDRFSAERTGGSVSTLTIQRTQQEDSAVYLCASSFDRGNEKLFFGSGTQLSVL.

This sequence joins TRBV19 and TRBJ2-3, with unresolved D. CDR3 size: 11 residues. Per germline, CDR1 LNHDA and CDR2 SQIVND (reference sequence). Trimming shortened V by 7 bases and J by 2 bases, and 4 bases separated the two germline ends. CDR3 nucleotides: TGTGCCAGTACATCCACAGATACGCAGTATTTT. This codes for CASTSTDTQYF.

This clone appeared a single time. This chain links TRBV7-2 with TRBJ1-5, with 9 bases lining up with TRBD1. This CDR3 has 16 amino acids. In germline, CDR1 is SGHTA, CDR2 FQGNSA. Germline trimming cut 5 bases from V and 1 base from J; bases unmatched to any gene: 6. CDR3 protein: CASSATGGVSNQPQHF. The CDR3 coding sequence is TGTGCCAGCAGCGCAACAGGGGGCGTAAGCAATCAGCCCCAGCATTTT.